The sequence of this T cell receptor beta chain was determined in a study of shared clonotypes between healthy human individuals. Findings and caveats of the study: Tissue TCR repertoires likely differ from these blood-only repertoires.

Approximately 30,000 T cell genomes (around 310 ng DNA) went into each PBMC replicate. In the original processing: There were no quality scores in the junction-only immunoSEQ sequences, so filtering differed. Profiling relied on immunoSEQ multiplex PCR, and the TCRdb table lists in-frame clones only, not all of them. Clonal size and the V and J genes are those of that table, whereas D and trimming came from the DNA. The sample lists about 490,000 clones, 70% to 80% occurring once. A note on this clone: Its antigen is unidentified. Different DNA sequences within this sample yield the same CDR3.

This CDR3 comprises 14 residues. Germline CDR1 and CDR2: LNHDA and SQIVND (reference sequence). After removal of 5 bases from V and 2 bases from J, the junction contained 3 bases not matched to a gene. The chain couples TRBV19 to TRBJ2-1, with 7 nucleotides matching TRBD1. The sample consisted of PBMCs. The sequence was obtained from a middle-aged woman in good health. Some clones in this sample may be carry-over from other donors' samples. The CDR3 sequence: CASSPGQAYNEQFF. The CDR3 DNA follows: TGTGCCAGTAGTCCTGGACAGGCCTACAATGAGCAGTTCTTC. The entire variable domain, with the rest obtained from reference TRBV19 and TRBJ2-1, is as follows: DGGITQSPKYLFRKEGQNVTLSCEQNLNHDAMYWYRQDPGQGLRLIYYSQIVNDFQKGDIAEGYSVSREKKESFPLTVTSAQKNPTAFYLCASSPGQAYNEQFFGPGTRLTVL.